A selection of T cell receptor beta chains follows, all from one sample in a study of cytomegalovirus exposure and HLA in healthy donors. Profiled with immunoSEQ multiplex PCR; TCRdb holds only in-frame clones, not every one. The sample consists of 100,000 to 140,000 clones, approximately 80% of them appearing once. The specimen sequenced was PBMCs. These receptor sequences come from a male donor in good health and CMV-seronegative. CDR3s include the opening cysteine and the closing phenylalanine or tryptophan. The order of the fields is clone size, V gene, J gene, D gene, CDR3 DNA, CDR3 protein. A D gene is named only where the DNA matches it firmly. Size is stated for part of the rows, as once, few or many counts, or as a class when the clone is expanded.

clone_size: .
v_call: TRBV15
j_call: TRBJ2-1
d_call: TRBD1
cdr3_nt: TGTGCCACCAGCCTCCGAGGACAGGGCGTCTATGAGCAGTTCTTC
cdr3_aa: CATSLRGQGVYEQFF

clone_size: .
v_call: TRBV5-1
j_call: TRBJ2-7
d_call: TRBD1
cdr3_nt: TGCGCCAGCAGCTGGGGGACAGGGTCTACCTACGAGCAGTACTTC
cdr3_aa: CASSWGTGSTYEQYF

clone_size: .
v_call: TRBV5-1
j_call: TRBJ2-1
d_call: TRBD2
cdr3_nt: TGCGCCAGCAGCTTGAAACTCGGGGGGGAGCAGTTCTTC
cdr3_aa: CASSLKLGGEQFF

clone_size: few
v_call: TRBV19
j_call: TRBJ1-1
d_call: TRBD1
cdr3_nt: TGTGCCAGTAGTAGGGGGACAGTGAACACTGAAGCTTTCTTT
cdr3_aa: CASSRGTVNTEAFF

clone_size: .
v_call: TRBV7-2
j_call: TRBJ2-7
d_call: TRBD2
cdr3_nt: TGTGCCAGCAGCTTACTAGCGGGAGACGATTACGAGCAGTACTTC
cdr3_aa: CASSLLAGDDYEQYF

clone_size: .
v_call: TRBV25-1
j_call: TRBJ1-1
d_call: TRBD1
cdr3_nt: TGTGCCAGCGCCCCGGGACAGGGGGCGGATTTCACTGAAGCTTTCTTT
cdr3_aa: CASAPGQGADFTEAFF

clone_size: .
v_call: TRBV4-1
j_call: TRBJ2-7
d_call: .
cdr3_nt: TGCGCCAGCAGCCAATCGGTCGGCGAGCAGTACTTC
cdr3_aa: CASSQSVGEQYF

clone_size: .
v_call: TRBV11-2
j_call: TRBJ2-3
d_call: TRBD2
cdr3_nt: TGTGCCAGCAGCGAGATGGGGGGAGGGCTTTTAGATACGCAGTATTTT
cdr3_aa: CASSEMGGGLLDTQYF

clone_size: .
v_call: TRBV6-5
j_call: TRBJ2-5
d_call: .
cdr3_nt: TGTGCGGCGTACTCTGGGGCGAAAGAGACCCAGTACTTC
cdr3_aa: CAAYSGAKETQYF

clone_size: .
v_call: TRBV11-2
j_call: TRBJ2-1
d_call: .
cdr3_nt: TGTGCCAGCAGCTACGGGACAGTACTAGCGGACCCCTACAATGAGCAGTTCTTC
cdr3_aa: CASSYGTVLADPYNEQFF

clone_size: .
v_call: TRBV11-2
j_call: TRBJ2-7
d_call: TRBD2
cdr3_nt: TGTGCCAGCAGCCGACTAGCGGGAGGCTCCGGTCGGGGTTACGAGCAGTACTTC
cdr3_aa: CASSRLAGGSGRGYEQYF